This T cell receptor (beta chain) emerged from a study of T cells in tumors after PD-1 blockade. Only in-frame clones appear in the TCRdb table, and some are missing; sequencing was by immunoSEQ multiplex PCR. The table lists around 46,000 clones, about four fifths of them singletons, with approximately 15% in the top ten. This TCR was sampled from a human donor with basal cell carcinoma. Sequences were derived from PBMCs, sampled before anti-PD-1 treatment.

The CDR3 sequence: CASSQGDSYEQYF. The DNA of the CDR3 is TGTGCCAGCAGCCAGGGCGACTCCTACGAGCAGTACTTC. The V and J genes are TRBV4-2 and TRBJ2-7; no reliable D call. Germline lookup yields CDR1 LGHNA and CDR2 YNFKEQ. The CDR3 is 13 residues long. V lost 3 bases, J lost 0 bases, and 6 bases lay in between.